The 28 T cell receptor beta chains in this list originate from one sample, sequenced in a study of regulatory T cells in long-lasting Graves disease. With iRepertoire HTBI primers and Arm-PCR of CDR3 regions, TCR beta libraries were built. TCRdb re-analysed the multiplex PCR reads in MiXCR, keeping a single row per CDR3 protein. The sample holds about half a million distinct CDR3 sequences; 20% to 25% are singletons and the top ten take 10% to 15%. This sample's time point: persistent/refractory GD, antithyroid drugs over 5 years with positive TRAb. PBMC RNA served as the TCR library source. Sequences were derived from peripheral blood mononuclear cells (PBMCs), sampled when the disease was refractory, from a patient treated with antithyroid drugs. Receptor source: a female donor with Graves disease.

Ten or more counts support this clonotype. This chain connects TRBV7-2 to TRBJ2-5; 14 nucleotides line up with TRBD2. The J segment lost 1 base and the V segment lost 5 bases, leaving 3 bases of the junction unmatched. The CDR3 totals 16 residues. Germline V gives CDR1 SGHTA, CDR2 FQGNSA. The CDR3 region is CASSQGLAGAQETQYF. The DNA of the CDR3 is TGTGCCAGCAGCCAGGGACTAGCGGGAGCCCAAGAGACCCAGTACTTC.

This clonotype was recorded at least ten times. This chain connects TRBV11-2 to TRBJ2-5; D ambiguous. V was trimmed by 1 base and J by 4 bases, leaving 7 bases between them. This CDR3 spans 13 amino acids. Germline V gives CDR1 SGHAT, CDR2 FQNNGV. The CDR3, as DNA: TGTGCCAGCAGCTTAGGTGAGGCAGAGACCCAGTACTTC. Protein: CASSLGEAETQYF.

V usage is TRBV6-1 and J usage is TRBJ2-1; 9 nucleotides agree with TRBD1. Unmatched junction bases numbered 6, after V lost 8 bases and J lost 7 bases. CDR3 size: 13 residues. Germline values: CDR1 MNHNS, CDR2 SASEGT. CDR3: CASRGQGGNEQFF. CDR3 bases: TGTGCCAGCCGGGGACAGGGAGGGAATGAGCAGTTCTTC.

For this clonotype: This may stem from a read error, because a much larger clone lies one nucleotide away. This chain links TRBV12-3 or TRBV12-4 with TRBJ1-1, with TRBD1 identical over 7 bases. This CDR3 has 12 residues. CDR3 protein: CTSSNDRVRAFF. The CDR3 bases are TGTACCAGCAGTAACGACAGGGTGCGGGCTTTCTTT.

In regard to this clonotype: This may arise from a read error, as a much more abundant clone is one base away. The chain is built from TRBV6-5 and TRBJ1-1; TRBD1 might be the D (6 bases). V was pared by 0 bases and J by 6 bases, with 14 bases between. The length of the CDR3 is 15 residues. Germline CDR1 and CDR2: MNHEY and SVGAGI. The chain's CDR3 is CASSYSGGGHAEAFF. For the CDR3, the DNA is TGTGCCAGCAGTTACTCAGGGGGAGGGCACGCTGAAGCTTTCTTT.

This clonotype has just a few counts. V is TRBV2 and J is TRBJ2-1; D remains ambiguous. V was shortened by 8 bases and J by 7 bases, with 9 bases between the two germline ends. There are 11 residues in the CDR3. Per germline, CDR1 SNHLY and CDR2 FYNNEI. The CDR3 loop is CASAAANEQFF. In nucleotides, the CDR3 is TGTGCCAGCGCGGCGGCTAATGAGCAGTTCTTC.

This clonotype occurred many times. This chain uses TRBV11-1 with TRBJ2-5, with 7 bases aligning to TRBD2. The CDR3 loop spans 13 amino acids. Trimming removed 2 bases from V and 4 bases from J; junction bases left unmatched: 1. The germline CDR1 and CDR2 sequences are SGHAT and FQDESV (reference sequence). CDR3 sequence (DNA): TGTGCCAGCAGCTTAACTAGCGCAGAGACCCAGTACTTC. It specifies CASSLTSAETQYF.

At least ten counts were recorded for this clonotype. This sequence joins TRBV7-6 and TRBJ1-2; D remains unclear. Per germline, CDR1 SGHVS and CDR2 FNYEAQ. Trimming cost V 2 bases and J 0 bases, with 7 bases left between them. The CDR3 consists of 14 residues. The CDR3 loop is CASSLRTSNYGYTF. CDR3 sequence (DNA): TGTGCCAGCAGCTTAAGGACTTCTAACTATGGCTACACCTTC.

This clonotype was seen only a few times. This sequence joins TRBV7-6 and TRBJ2-7; perhaps D is TRBD1 or TRBD2 (5 bases each). Germline CDR1 and CDR2: SGHVS and FNYEAQ. Trimming removed 5 bases from V and 1 base from J, with 15 bases in between. This CDR3 has 15 residues. The CDR3 spells CASSPLGTYSYEQYF. DNA for the CDR3: TGTGCCAGCAGCCCCCTCGGGACGTATTCCTACGAGCAGTACTTC. Full variable domain (rest looked up from reference TRBV7-6 and TRBJ2-7): GAGVSQSPRYKVTKRGQDVALRCDPISGHVSLYWYRQALGQGPEFLTYFNYEAQQDKSGLPNDRFSAERPEGSISTLTIQRTEQRDSAMYRCASSPLGTYSYEQYFGPGTRLTVT.

This clonotype was seen at least ten times. This rearrangement joins TRBV29-1 to TRBJ1-2, with 7 positions matching TRBD1. The germline CDR1 and CDR2 sequences are SQVTM and ANQGSEA. The CDR3 has 11 residues. V shed 6 bases, J shed 8 bases, and the junction held 6 bases outside the gene matches. The CDR3: CSVQRGRGYTF. As DNA, the CDR3 is TGCAGCGTGCAGAGGGGGCGCGGCTACACCTTC.

Ten or more counts support this clonotype. The chain is built from TRBV2 and TRBJ2-7, with D tentatively TRBD1 (5 bases). This CDR3 is 14 amino acids long. V was shortened by 4 bases and J by 6 bases, with 16 bases between the two germline ends. In germline, CDR1 is SNHLY, CDR2 FYNNEI. Written as DNA, the CDR3 is TGTGCCAGCAGTGGAATACAGGATAGGGGCGAGCAGTACTTC. This sequence encodes CASSGIQDRGEQYF.

In this sample, this clonotype turned up many times. The J gene is TRBJ1-1, the V gene TRBV28, with D unresolved. The CDR3 is 13 residues long. Germline assignment: CDR1 MDHEN and CDR2 SYDVKM. V lost 7 bases to trimming and J lost 7 bases, with 16 bases between them. CDR3 in amino acids: CASTPERAGEAFF. The CDR3 coding sequence is TGTGCCAGCACCCCCGAGAGGGCCGGTGAAGCTTTCTTT.

The table lists this clonotype with a count of one. This chain uses TRBV28 with TRBJ1-2; 7 bases line up with TRBD1. Germline V CDR1 and CDR2: MDHEN, SYDVKM. The J segment lost 3 bases and the V segment lost 11 bases, leaving 9 bases of the junction unmatched. The CDR3 has 13 residues. The CDR3 loop reads CAVRLGTDYGYTF. The DNA of the CDR3 is TGTGCCGTCAGACTAGGGACAGACTATGGCTACACCTTC.

This clonotype was counted many times. J is TRBJ2-2 and V is TRBV28, with D possibly matching TRBD2 (6 bases). CDR1 is MDHEN and CDR2 is SYDVKM in the germline V gene. The CDR3 has 17 residues. The germline V and J ends were trimmed by 2 bases and 4 bases, with 17 bases remaining between them. Written as DNA, the CDR3 is TGTGCCAGCAGTTTAAGGGAGGACTGGAAAGGCACCGGGGAGCTGTTTTTT. It codes for CASSLREDWKGTGELFF.

In its sample, this clonotype was seen many times. The J gene is TRBJ1-2, the V gene TRBV28; D not resolved. This CDR3 has 14 residues. The V and J ends lost 6 bases and 4 bases respectively, with 15 bases between them. Germline assignment: CDR1 MDHEN and CDR2 SYDVKM. CDR3 DNA sequence: TGTGCCAGCAGCCTCTGGCGGGGAGGCTATGGCTACACCTTC. It specifies CASSLWRGGYGYTF.

This chain joins TRBV5-1 and TRBJ1-6, with D unresolved. The CDR3 is 14 amino acids. V dropped 0 bases and J dropped 7 bases, with 8 bases sitting between them. CDR1 is SGHRS, CDR2 YFSETQ, per germline. CDR3 bases: TGCGCCAGCAGCTTGGAAGGGAGAAATTCACCCCTCCACTTT. Translating it yields CASSLEGRNSPLHF.

The chain couples TRBV28 to TRBJ1-2, with a tentative D call TRBD1 (6 bases). In germline, CDR1 is MDHEN, CDR2 SYDVKM. The CDR3 is 13 amino acids. Between the trimmed V and J ends, which lost 2 bases and 8 bases, there was a span of 12 bases. The CDR3 DNA is TGTGCCAGCAGTTTAGCAGGGGTGGGAGGCTACACCTTC. This gives the protein CASSLAGVGGYTF.

The CDR3: CSASVGAYEQYF. CDR3 nucleotides: TGCAGTGCTAGCGTAGGGGCCTACGAGCAGTACTTC. The chain employs TRBV20-1 and TRBJ2-7, with a tentative D call TRBD1 (5 bases). V was pared by 3 bases and J by 2 bases, with 8 bases between. The CDR3 runs to 12 residues. Germline loops: CDR1 DFQATT, CDR2 SNEGSKA (reference sequence).

This clonotype was counted a few times. The chain is built from TRBV7-2 and TRBJ2-1, with D unclear. Deletions cut 5 bases from V and 1 base from J, with 15 bases between. The CDR3 is 16 residues long. Germline V gene data show CDR1 as SGHTA and CDR2 as FQGNSA. The DNA of the CDR3 is TGTGCCAGCAGCGACCCTGTTCTTAGGTCCTACAATGAGCAGTTCTTC. It is translated as CASSDPVLRSYNEQFF.

The gene calls are TRBV19 and TRBJ2-3; TRBD1 aligns across 7 bases. CDR3 size: 14 residues. V lost 3 bases and J lost 2; bases outside the gene matches: 2. Germline CDR1 is LNHDA and CDR2 is SQIVND (reference sequence). CDR3 sequence: CASSMGTATDTQYF. CDR3 nucleotide sequence: TGTGCCAGTAGTATGGGGACAGCCACAGATACGCAGTATTTT.

This clonotype was detected ten times or more. This chain joins TRBV2 and TRBJ1-1; perhaps TRBD1 as D (5 bases). The CDR3 has 15 amino acids. The V end lost 2 bases, the J end lost 5 bases, and 15 bases lay between the germline ends. In germline, CDR1 is SNHLY, CDR2 FYNNEI. This CDR3 reads CASSEWQGRGTEAFF. The CDR3 DNA sequence: TGTGCCAGCAGTGAATGGCAGGGTCGAGGGACTGAAGCTTTCTTT.

This clonotype was observed at least ten times. This chain joins TRBV2 and TRBJ1-5, with no clear D. The CDR3 is 13 residues long. The V gene lost 5 bases and the J gene lost 5 bases, with 10 bases spanning the gap. Germline V gene lookup returns CDR1 SNHLY and CDR2 FYNNEI. The CDR3 loop is CASSREEYQPQHF. Here the CDR3 DNA reads TGTGCCAGCAGTCGGGAGGAATATCAGCCCCAGCATTTT.

The sample holds a few counts of this clonotype. The chain has TRBV30 and TRBJ2-5; 11 nucleotides agree with TRBD2. This CDR3 spans 14 amino acids. Germline V gene sequence: CDR1 GTSNPN, CDR2 SVGIG (reference sequence). J was trimmed by 3 bases and V by 3 bases; bases with no gene match: 3. This chain's CDR3 is CAWRPGLAEETQYF. CDR3 nucleotides: TGTGCCTGGAGGCCGGGACTAGCGGAAGAGACCCAGTACTTC.

A few counts support this clonotype. CDR3 DNA: TGTGCCAGCAGGCACGGGGGGACCCTAGGGGAGCAGTACTTC. Amino acids: CASRHGGTLGEQYF. The chain joins TRBV12-3 or TRBV12-4 to TRBJ2-7; 7 positions match TRBD2. The CDR3 loop spans 14 amino acids. Germline trimming cut 6 bases from V and 7 bases from J; bases unmatched to any gene: 12.

This clonotype was seen ten or more times. This chain uses TRBV7-2 with TRBJ2-5; possibly TRBD1 for D (5 bases). From germline, CDR1 is SGHTA and CDR2 FQGNSA. The CDR3 runs to 15 residues. V was pared by 5 bases and J by 4 bases, with 17 bases between. The CDR3 nucleotides are TGTGCCAGCAGCCCCAGCAGGGCAGGAAGAGAGACCCAGTACTTC. Translation: CASSPSRAGRETQYF.

This clonotype was seen ten or more times. J is TRBJ1-1 and V is TRBV28; D is ambiguous. From germline, CDR1 is MDHEN and CDR2 SYDVKM. The CDR3 loop spans 11 amino acids. V lost 6 bases and J 11 bases, leaving 13 bases between the germline ends. For the CDR3, the DNA is TGTGCCAGCAGCCCTTCTGTGAACGCTTTCTTT. It encodes CASSPSVNAFF.

The V gene is TRBV18, the J gene TRBJ2-4; 8 bases align to TRBD1. Germline loops: CDR1 KGHSH, CDR2 LQKENI. J lost 1 base, V lost 3 bases, and 2 bases had no gene match. CDR3 length: 15 amino acids. The CDR3 sequence: CASSPDRVAKNIQYF. The CDR3 DNA reads TGTGCCAGCTCACCGGACAGGGTGGCCAAAAACATTCAGTACTTC.

The J gene is TRBJ2-3, the V gene TRBV7-2; the match to TRBD2 covers 10 bases. This CDR3 is built from 15 residues. Trimming at V came to 3 bases and at J to 4 bases, leaving 4 bases not matched to a gene. From germline, CDR1 is SGHTA and CDR2 FQGNSA. The CDR3 DNA sequence: TGTGCCAGCAGCTTCTCTAGCGGGGGTGCAGATACGCAGTATTTT. Translating gives CASSFSSGGADTQYF. Looking up the rest from reference TRBV7-2 and TRBJ2-3 gives the full variable domain: GAGVSQSPSNKVTEKGKDVELRCDPISGHTALYWYRQSLGQGLEFLIYFQGNSAPDKSGLPSDRFSAERTGGSVSTLTIQRTQQEDSAVYLCASSFSSGGADTQYFGPGTRLTVL.